The 10 T cell receptor beta chains below come from one sample, sequenced in a study of cytomegalovirus exposure and HLA in healthy donors. It was with 60 Vbeta and 13 Jbeta primers that the PCR ran. The method was immunoSEQ multiplex PCR; TCRdb's version includes in-frame clones alone and lacks a portion of them. The top ten clones hold about 0.28% of a sample with around 260,000 clones, about four fifths of them seen once. Sequenced input: PBMCs. The receptors here all came from a girl aged 2-10 years in good health and CMV-seronegative.

The V call is TRBV9, the J call TRBJ2-3; D gene unclear. In germline, CDR1 is SGDLS, CDR2 YYNGEE. CDR3 size: 14 residues. V gave up 3 bases and J gave up 1 base, with 9 bases separating them. The chain's CDR3 is CASSAGLRTDTQYF. CDR3 nucleotides: TGTGCCAGCAGCGCTGGGCTCCGCACAGATACGCAGTATTTT.

The table lists this clone with a few counts. The chain is built from TRBV2 and TRBJ2-7; tentative D call: TRBD1 (5 bases). In germline, CDR1 is SNHLY, CDR2 FYNNEI. This CDR3 has 14 residues. V was trimmed by 8 bases and J by 6 bases, leaving 20 bases between them. The CDR3 DNA sequence: TGTGCCAGCGTCGAAAGGGGTCGCCCGGGCGAGCAGTACTTC. Amino acid sequence: CASVERGRPGEQYF.

V is TRBV30 and J is TRBJ1-5; 9 positions agree with TRBD1. V lost 1 base, J lost 6 bases, and 7 bases stayed unmatched. CDR1 is GTSNPN, CDR2 SVGIG, per germline (reference sequence). This CDR3 has 15 residues. The CDR3, as DNA: TGTGCCTGGAGTGCTCCGACAGGGGGTGGTCAGCCCCAGCATTTT. It encodes CAWSAPTGGGQPQHF.

This chain links TRBV11-1 with TRBJ1-1; TRBD1 is a possible D gene (6 bases). Deletions cut 5 bases from V and 4 bases from J, with 11 bases between. CDR1 SGHAT and CDR2 FQDESV come from the germline V gene (reference sequence). The CDR3 is 13 residues long. Written as DNA, the CDR3 is TGTGCCAGCAGCCCCTGGACAGTCACTGAAGCTTTCTTT. This sequence encodes CASSPWTVTEAFF.

V gene TRBV19 combines with J gene TRBJ2-1; 11 nucleotides agree with TRBD2. This CDR3 has 14 residues. Germline loops: CDR1 LNHDA, CDR2 SQIVND (reference sequence). With 5 bases clipped from V and 9 bases from J, the junction kept 6 bases outside the gene matches. CDR3 in amino acids: CASSFSGRATEQFF. CDR3 nucleotides: TGTGCCAGTAGTTTTAGCGGGAGGGCCACTGAGCAGTTCTTC.

The chain uses TRBV6-6 and TRBJ2-7, with 15 bases fitting TRBD2. Losses at the gene ends were 6 bases for V and 6 bases for J; bases not matched to a gene: 6. The germline V gene has CDR1 MNHNY and CDR2 SVGAGI (reference sequence). The CDR3 consists of 15 residues. CDR3 sequence (DNA): TGTGCCAGCAGACTGGGACTAGCGGGAGGATCCGAGCAGTACTTC. It encodes CASRLGLAGGSEQYF.

The chain links TRBV7-8 to TRBJ2-7, with D perhaps TRBD2 (6 bases). Germline values: CDR1 SGHVS, CDR2 FQNEAQ. V gave up 5 bases and J gave up 2 bases, with 22 bases separating them. CDR3 length: 17 residues. CDR3 bases: TGTGCCAGCAGCCCCCGGGCCGGGACTGGGCCGACCTACGAGCAGTACTTC. This sequence encodes CASSPRAGTGPTYEQYF.

The chain employs TRBV4-1 and TRBJ2-1; 10 nucleotides align to TRBD1. This CDR3 is 16 amino acids long. Germline CDR1 is MGHRA and CDR2 is YSYEKL. The V gene end was trimmed by 1 base and the J gene end by 0 bases; junction bases not matched to a gene: 0. The CDR3 DNA sequence: TGCGCCAGCAGCCAAGGGACAGGGGGCTCCTACAATGAGCAGTTCTTC. The encoded protein is CASSQGTGGSYNEQFF.

The genes are TRBV7-9 and TRBJ2-7; D is uncertain. The germline V and J ends were trimmed by 5 bases and 7 bases, with 18 bases remaining between them. This CDR3 is 14 amino acids long. The V gene's germline CDR1 is SEHNR and CDR2 FQNEAQ (reference sequence). CDR3 loop: CASSLRELRFEQYF. The DNA for the CDR3 is TGTGCCAGCAGCCTACGAGAACTCCGTTTTGAGCAGTACTTC.

The chain has TRBV18 and TRBJ2-7; no clear D. V lost 1 base, J lost 3 bases, and 10 bases lay in between. The CDR3 has 14 amino acids. Germline V CDR1 and CDR2: KGHSH, LQKENI. The CDR3 DNA follows: TGTGCCAGCTCACCACTGTCCGGAGACTACGAGCAGTACTTC. Its translation is CASSPLSGDYEQYF. Full variable domain (rest looked up from reference TRBV18 and TRBJ2-7): NAGVMQNPRHLVRRRGQEARLRCSPMKGHSHVYWYRQLPEEGLKFMVYLQKENIIDESGMPKERFSAEFPKEGPSILRIQQVVRGDSAAYFCASSPLSGDYEQYFGPGTRLTVT.